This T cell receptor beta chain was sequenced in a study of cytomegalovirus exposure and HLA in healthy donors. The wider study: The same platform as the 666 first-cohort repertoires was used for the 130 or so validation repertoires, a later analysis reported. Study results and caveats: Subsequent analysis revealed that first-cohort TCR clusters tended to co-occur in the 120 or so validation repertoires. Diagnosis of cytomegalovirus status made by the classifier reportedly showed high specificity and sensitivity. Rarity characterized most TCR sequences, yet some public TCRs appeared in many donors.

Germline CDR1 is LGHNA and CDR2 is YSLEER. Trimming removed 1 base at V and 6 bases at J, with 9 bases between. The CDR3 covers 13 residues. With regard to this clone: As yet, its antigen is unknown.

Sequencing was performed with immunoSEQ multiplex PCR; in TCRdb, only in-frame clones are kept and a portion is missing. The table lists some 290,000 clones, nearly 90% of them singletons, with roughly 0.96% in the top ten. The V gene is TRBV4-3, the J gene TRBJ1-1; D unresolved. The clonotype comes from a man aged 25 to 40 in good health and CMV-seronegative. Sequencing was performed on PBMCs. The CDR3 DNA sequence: TGCGCCAGCAGCCAAGGTATGACTTCTGAAGCTTTCTTT. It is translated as CASSQGMTSEAFF.